One and the same sample provided the 13 T cell receptor beta chains below, sequenced in a study of identical twins (dated by TCRdb to about 2016). Library construction relied on 5' RACE. Instrument used: Illumina HiSeq 2000. TCRdb reran the public reads through fastp at Q25 and MiXCR, keeping productive beta chains. Rows matching on CDR3 protein sequence are summarized as one entry with the most common DNA and genes. The sample records more than 400,000 distinct CDR3 sequences, around 15% of which are singletons. Of the sample, 0.35% to 0.45% falls within the top ten clones. This same sample was also part of a study on yellow fever vaccine responses in identical twins.

Sample: CD4+ T cells sorted from blood. The receptor source for this set is a young woman in good health.

This clonotype was observed many times. As DNA, the CDR3 is TGTGCCATCAGTGCTACTAGCGGGATAACAGATACGCAGTATTTT. Its translation: CAISATSGITDTQYF. The chain has TRBV10-3 and TRBJ2-3; 10 bases map to TRBD2. CDR3 length equals 15 residues. Germline CDR1 ENHRY, CDR2 SYGVKD. V shed 4 bases, J shed 3 bases, and the junction held 4 bases outside the gene matches.

CDR3 DNA sequence: TGTGCCAGCAGCAGAACTAGGACAGGGATCGACTATGGCTACACCTTC. Its protein product is CASSRTRTGIDYGYTF. This chain connects TRBV6-1 to TRBJ1-2, with TRBD1 matching over 8 bases. V lost 6 bases, J lost 3 bases, and 12 bases stayed unmatched. Germline V CDR1 and CDR2: MNHNS, SASEGT. The CDR3 is made up of 16 amino acids.

This clonotype was counted only a few times. This chain uses TRBV12-3 or TRBV12-4 with TRBJ1-5; TRBD1 might be the D (6 bases). The V end was cut by 6 bases, the J end by 7 bases, with 10 bases between. This CDR3 contains 12 residues. CDR3 DNA: TGTGCCAGCAGAAACAGGGACCAGCCCCAGCATTTT. Translated, it gives CASRNRDQPQHF.

The chain couples TRBV24-1 to TRBJ2-2; 10 bases agree with TRBD2. CDR1 is KGHDR and CDR2 is SFDVKD in the germline V gene. The CDR3 covers 16 residues. The V gene end was trimmed by 0 bases and the J gene end by 6 bases; junction bases not matched to a gene: 3. CDR3 nucleotides: TGTGCCACCAGTGATTTGCAAACTAGCGGGGCCGGGGAGCTGTTTTTT. It translates to CATSDLQTSGAGELFF.

V and J are TRBV20-1 and TRBJ2-2, with unresolved D. Trimming removed 3 bases at V and 1 base at J, with 12 bases between. Germline values: CDR1 DFQATT, CDR2 SNEGSKA (reference sequence). The CDR3 is 15 amino acids. CDR3 sequence reads: CSARPDGVNTGELFF. As DNA, the CDR3 is TGCAGTGCTAGGCCGGACGGCGTGAACACCGGGGAGCTGTTTTTT.

The gene calls are TRBV4-1 and TRBJ2-5; D perhaps matches TRBD1 (6 bases). V shed 1 base and J shed 6 bases, with 15 bases lying between them. CDR1 MGHRA and CDR2 YSYEKL come from the germline V gene. The CDR3 sequence is 15 residues long. The CDR3 DNA follows: TGCGCCAGCAGCCAAGGGACGCCAGGGGTCCAGACCCAGTACTTC. It encodes CASSQGTPGVQTQYF.

This clonotype turned up a few times. The chain carries TRBV6-2 or TRBV6-3 and TRBJ2-3; 10 bases are a match to TRBD2. The germline V gene has CDR1 MNHEY and CDR2 SVGEGT. V gave up 2 bases and J gave up 3 bases; unmatched junction bases: 20. There are 21 residues in the CDR3. This CDR3 is CASSYPKLAGSLRGGTDTQYF. As DNA, the CDR3 is TGTGCCAGCAGTTACCCCAAACTAGCGGGATCGTTACGGGGTGGGACAGATACGCAGTATTTT.

This clonotype was seen just once. This chain connects TRBV23-1 to TRBJ2-7; D tentatively fits TRBD1 or TRBD2 (6 bases each). TRBV23-1 is known as an ORF, though its function is uncertain. V dropped 1 base and J dropped 9 bases, with 16 bases sitting between them. CDR3 length: 14 amino acids. In DNA, the CDR3 is TGCGCCAGCAGTCAATTCACACGGGGGCAACGGCAGTACTTC. Protein product: CASSQFTRGQRQYF.

There are a few counts of this clonotype. Relative to the germline gene, one junction end is altered; a read error may explain this. The chain recombines TRBV7-3 with TRBJ2-5; weak D call: TRBD2 (5 bases). The germline V gene has CDR1 SGHTA and CDR2 FQGTGA. The CDR3 totals 13 residues. The CDR3 loop is CASSVTSFETQYF. Here the CDR3 DNA reads TGTGCCAGCAGCGTAACTAGTTTCGAGACCCAGTACTTC.

The chain employs TRBV29-1 and TRBJ1-1, with unresolved D. This CDR3 has 14 residues. Germline V CDR1 and CDR2: SQVTM, ANQGSEA. The CDR3 coding sequence is TGCAACTTCCTAGCCCTGCGGGGAAACACTGAAGCTTTCTTT. Its protein product is CNFLALRGNTEAFF.

V usage is TRBV12-3 or TRBV12-4 and J usage is TRBJ1-5, with a weak D call TRBD1 (6 bases). V was cut by 5 bases and J by 5 bases, with 19 bases left in between. The CDR3 is made up of 16 amino acids. CDR3 in amino acids: CASSPGEGRGDQPQHF. The CDR3 DNA is TGTGCCAGCAGTCCAGGGGAGGGTCGGGGGGATCAGCCCCAGCATTTT.

V gene TRBV27 combines with J gene TRBJ2-5; 11 bases line up with TRBD1. The length of the CDR3 is 16 residues. The ends lost 2 bases at V and 2 bases at J; junction bases unmatched: 4. Germline lookup yields CDR1 MNHEY and CDR2 SMNVEV (reference sequence). The CDR3 DNA reads TGTGCCAGCAGTTTACGGACAGGGGGCCCTCAAGAGACCCAGTACTTC. This sequence encodes CASSLRTGGPQETQYF.

The chain employs TRBV4-2 and TRBJ1-4; D not certain. Trimming stripped 0 bases from V and 7 bases from J, with 12 bases between. CDR1 is LGHNA and CDR2 is YNFKEQ in the germline V gene. The length of the CDR3 is 15 residues. CDR3 protein: CASSQDNGLSEKLFF. The CDR3 DNA is TGTGCCAGCAGCCAAGATAACGGGCTCAGTGAAAAACTGTTTTTT.